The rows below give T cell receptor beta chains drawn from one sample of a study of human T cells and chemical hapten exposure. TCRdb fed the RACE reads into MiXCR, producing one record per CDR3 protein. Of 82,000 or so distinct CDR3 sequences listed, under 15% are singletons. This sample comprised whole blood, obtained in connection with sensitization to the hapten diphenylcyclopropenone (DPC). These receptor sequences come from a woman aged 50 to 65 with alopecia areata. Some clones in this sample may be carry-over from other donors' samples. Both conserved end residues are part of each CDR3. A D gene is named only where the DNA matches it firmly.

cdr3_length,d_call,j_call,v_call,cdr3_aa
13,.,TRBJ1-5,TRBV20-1,CSSQVDSNQPQHF
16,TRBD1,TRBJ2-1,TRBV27,CAAAKSAGGVYNEQFF
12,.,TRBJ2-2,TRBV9,CASSVNTGELFF
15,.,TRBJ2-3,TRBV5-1,CASSLAGTSTDTQYF
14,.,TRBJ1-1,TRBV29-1,CSVGVGLVNTEAFF
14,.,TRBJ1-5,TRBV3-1,CASSQAGTYQPQHF
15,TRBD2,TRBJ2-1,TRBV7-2,CASSRTSGSPNEQFF
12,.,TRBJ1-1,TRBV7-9,CASSFSDTEAFF
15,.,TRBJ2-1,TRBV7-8,CASRLTRTSYNEQFF
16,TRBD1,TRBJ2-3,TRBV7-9,CASSPGQAPDTDTQYF
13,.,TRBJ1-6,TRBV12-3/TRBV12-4,CASSWDRDSPLHF
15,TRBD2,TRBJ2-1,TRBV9,CASSASGTTYNEQFF
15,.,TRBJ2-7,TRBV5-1,CASSLSGGISYEQYF
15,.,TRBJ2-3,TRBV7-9,CASSPALGLTDTQYF
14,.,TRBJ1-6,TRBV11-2,CASSLGQVNSPLHF
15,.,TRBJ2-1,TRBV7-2,CASSLGGGAYNEQFF
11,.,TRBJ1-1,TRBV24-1,CATSDDRRAFF
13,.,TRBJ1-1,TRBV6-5,CASIDPGTTEAFF
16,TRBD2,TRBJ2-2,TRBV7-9,CASSFSGTRGTGELFF
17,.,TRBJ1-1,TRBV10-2,CASSETALLLGNTEAFF
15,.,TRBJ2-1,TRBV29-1,CSVAGLEVPYNEQFF
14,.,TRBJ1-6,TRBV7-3,CASSLTRGGSPLHF
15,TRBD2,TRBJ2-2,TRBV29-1,CSVESASGSTGELFF
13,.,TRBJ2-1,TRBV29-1,CSVEWQSYNEQFF
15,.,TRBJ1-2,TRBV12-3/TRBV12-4,CASSFGGKMVNGYTF
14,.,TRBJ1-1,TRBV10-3,CAISETQKNTEAFF
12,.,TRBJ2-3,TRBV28,CASSFGPDTQYF